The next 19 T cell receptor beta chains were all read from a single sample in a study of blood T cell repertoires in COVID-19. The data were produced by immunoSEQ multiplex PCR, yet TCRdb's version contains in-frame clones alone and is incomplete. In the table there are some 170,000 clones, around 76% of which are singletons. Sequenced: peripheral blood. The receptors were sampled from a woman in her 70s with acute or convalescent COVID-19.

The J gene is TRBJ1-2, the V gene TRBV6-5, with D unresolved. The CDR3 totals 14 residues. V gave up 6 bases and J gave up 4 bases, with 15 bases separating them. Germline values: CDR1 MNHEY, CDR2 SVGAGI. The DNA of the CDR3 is TGTGCCAGCAGAGGTCGGGAGGCGGGCTATGGCTACACCTTC. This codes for CASRGREAGYGYTF.

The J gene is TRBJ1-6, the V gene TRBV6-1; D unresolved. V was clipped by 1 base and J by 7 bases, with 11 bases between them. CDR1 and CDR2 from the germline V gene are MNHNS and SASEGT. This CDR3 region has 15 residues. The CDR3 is CASSEVWRSNSPLHF. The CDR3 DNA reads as TGTGCCAGCAGTGAAGTGTGGCGGTCCAATTCACCCCTCCACTTT.

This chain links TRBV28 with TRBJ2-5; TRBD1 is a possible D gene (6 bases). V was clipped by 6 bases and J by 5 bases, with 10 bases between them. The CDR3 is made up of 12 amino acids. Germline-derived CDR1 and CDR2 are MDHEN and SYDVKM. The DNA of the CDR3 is TGTGCCAGCAGGGCTCAGGGGGAGACCCAGTACTTC. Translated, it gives CASRAQGETQYF.

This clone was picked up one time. CDR3 sequence: CASRGQGGQPQHF. The CDR3 coding sequence is TGTGCCAGCAGAGGACAGGGTGGTCAGCCCCAGCATTTT. The chain is built from TRBV6-5 and TRBJ1-5; 8 bases match TRBD1. V dropped 6 bases and J dropped 6; count of bases not matched to a gene: 4. CDR3 size: 13 residues. CDR1 and CDR2 (germline): MNHEY, SVGAGI.

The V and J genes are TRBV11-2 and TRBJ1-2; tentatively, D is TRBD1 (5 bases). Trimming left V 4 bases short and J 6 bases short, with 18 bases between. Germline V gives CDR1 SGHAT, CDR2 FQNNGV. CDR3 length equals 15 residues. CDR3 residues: CASSSRGYREDGYTF. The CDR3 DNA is TGTGCCAGCAGCTCGCGGGGGTATCGGGAGGATGGCTACACCTTC.

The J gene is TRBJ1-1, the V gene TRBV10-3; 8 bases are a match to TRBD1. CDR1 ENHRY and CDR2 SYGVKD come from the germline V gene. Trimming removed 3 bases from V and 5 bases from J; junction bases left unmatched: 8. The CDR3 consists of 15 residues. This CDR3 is CAISDGQGFRTEAFF. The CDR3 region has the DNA TGTGCCATCAGTGATGGACAGGGCTTTAGGACTGAAGCTTTCTTT.

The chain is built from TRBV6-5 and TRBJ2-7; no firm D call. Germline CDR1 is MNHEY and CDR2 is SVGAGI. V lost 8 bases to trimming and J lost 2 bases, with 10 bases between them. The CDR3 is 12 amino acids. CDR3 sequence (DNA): TGTGCCAGCGGCGGAGAGGCCTACGAGCAGTACTTC. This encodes CASGGEAYEQYF.

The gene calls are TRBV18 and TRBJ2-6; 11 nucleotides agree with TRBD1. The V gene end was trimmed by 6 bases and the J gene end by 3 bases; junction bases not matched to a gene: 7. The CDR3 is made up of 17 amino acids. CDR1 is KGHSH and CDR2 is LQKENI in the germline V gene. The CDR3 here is CASSPGQGALGANVLTF. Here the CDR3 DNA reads TGTGCCAGCTCGCCTGGACAGGGGGCGCTTGGGGCCAACGTCCTGACTTTC.

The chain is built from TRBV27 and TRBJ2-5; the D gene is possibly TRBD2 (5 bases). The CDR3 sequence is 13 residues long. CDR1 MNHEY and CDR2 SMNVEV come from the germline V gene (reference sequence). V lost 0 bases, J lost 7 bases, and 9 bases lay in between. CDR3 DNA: TGTGCCAGCAGTTTATCCCGAGAGGGGACCCAGTACTTC. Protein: CASSLSREGTQYF.

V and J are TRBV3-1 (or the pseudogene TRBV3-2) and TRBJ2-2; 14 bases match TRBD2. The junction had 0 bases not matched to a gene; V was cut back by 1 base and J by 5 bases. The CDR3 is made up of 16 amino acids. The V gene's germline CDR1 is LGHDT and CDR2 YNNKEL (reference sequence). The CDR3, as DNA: TGTGCCAGCAGCCAAGGACTAGCGGGAGGGACCGGGGAGCTGTTTTTT. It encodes CASSQGLAGGTGELFF.

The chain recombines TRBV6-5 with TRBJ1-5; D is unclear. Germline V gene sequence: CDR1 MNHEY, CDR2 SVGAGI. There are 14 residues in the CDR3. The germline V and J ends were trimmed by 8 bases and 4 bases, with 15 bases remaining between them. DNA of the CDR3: TGTGCCAGCTCCGTTGAGAGTCTGAATCAGCCCCAGCATTTT. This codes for CASSVESLNQPQHF.

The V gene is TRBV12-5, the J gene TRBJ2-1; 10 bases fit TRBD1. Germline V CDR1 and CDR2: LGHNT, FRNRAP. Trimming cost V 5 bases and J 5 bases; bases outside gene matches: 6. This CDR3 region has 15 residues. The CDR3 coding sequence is TGTGCTAGTGGTATGGGACAGGGGCGGGACAATGAGCAGTTCTTC. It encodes CASGMGQGRDNEQFF.

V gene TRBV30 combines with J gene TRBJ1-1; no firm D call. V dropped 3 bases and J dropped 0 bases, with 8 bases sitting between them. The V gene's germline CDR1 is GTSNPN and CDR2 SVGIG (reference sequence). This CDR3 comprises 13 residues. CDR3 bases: TGTGCCTGGAGCTACAGCATGAACACTGAAGCTTTCTTT. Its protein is CAWSYSMNTEAFF. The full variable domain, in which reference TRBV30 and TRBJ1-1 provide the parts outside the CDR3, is SQTIHQWPATLVQPVGSPLSLECTVEGTSNPNLYWYRQAAGRGLQLLFYSVGIGQISSEVPQNLSASRPQDRQFILSSKKLLLSDSGFYLCAWSYSMNTEAFFGQGTRLTVV.

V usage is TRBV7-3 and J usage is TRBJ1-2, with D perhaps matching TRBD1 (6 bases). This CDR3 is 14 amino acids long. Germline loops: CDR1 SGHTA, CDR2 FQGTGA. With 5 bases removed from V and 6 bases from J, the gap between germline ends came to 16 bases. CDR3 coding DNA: TGTGCCAGCAGCCCCCAAGGTGGGGGCCATGGCTACACCTTC. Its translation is CASSPQGGGHGYTF.

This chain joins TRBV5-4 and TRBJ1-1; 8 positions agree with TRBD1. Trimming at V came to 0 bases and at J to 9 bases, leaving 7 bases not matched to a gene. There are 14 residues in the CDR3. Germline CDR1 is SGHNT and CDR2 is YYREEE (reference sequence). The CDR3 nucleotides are TGTGCCAGCAGCTTGGACTTTTGGACAGGGAAAGCTTTCTTT. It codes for CASSLDFWTGKAFF.

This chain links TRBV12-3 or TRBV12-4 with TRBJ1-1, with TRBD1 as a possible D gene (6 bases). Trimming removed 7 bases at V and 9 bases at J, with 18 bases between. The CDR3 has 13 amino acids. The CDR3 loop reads CASIRGVGSKAFF. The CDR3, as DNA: TGTGCCAGCATCAGGGGCGTCGGGTCGAAAGCTTTCTTT.

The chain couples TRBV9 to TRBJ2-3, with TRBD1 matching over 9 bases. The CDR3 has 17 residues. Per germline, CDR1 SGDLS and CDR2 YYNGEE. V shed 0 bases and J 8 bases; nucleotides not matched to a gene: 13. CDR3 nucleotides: TGTGCCAGCAGCGTAGAGGGCGGGACAGGGAATCCGGGTACGCAGTATTTT. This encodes CASSVEGGTGNPGTQYF.

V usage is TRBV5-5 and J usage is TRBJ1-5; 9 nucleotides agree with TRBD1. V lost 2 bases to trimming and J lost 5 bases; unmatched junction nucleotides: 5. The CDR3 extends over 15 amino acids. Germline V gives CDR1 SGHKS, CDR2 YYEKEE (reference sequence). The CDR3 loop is CASSFGTGMYQPQHF. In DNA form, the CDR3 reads TGTGCCAGCAGCTTCGGGACAGGGATGTATCAGCCCCAGCATTTT. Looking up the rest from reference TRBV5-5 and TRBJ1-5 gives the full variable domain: DAGVTQSPTHLIKTRGQQVTLRCSPISGHKSVSWYQQVLGQGPQFIFQYYEKEERGRGNFPDRFSARQFPNYSSELNVNALLLGDSALYLCASSFGTGMYQPQHFGDGTRLSIL.

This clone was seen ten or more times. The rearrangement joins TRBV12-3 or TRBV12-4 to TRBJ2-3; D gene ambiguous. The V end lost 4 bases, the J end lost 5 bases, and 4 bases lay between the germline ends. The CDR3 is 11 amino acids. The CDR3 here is CASSSGDTQYF. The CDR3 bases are TGTGCCAGCAGTTCAGGAGATACGCAGTATTTT.